A selection of T cell receptor beta chains follows, all from one sample in a study of shared clonotypes between healthy human individuals. Sequencing used immunoSEQ multiplex PCR; TCRdb keeps in-frame clones, though not all of them. The data contain millions of clones, about 92% of them singletons. Sequences were obtained from naive CD4+ T cells sorted from blood. The receptor set was obtained from a man aged 18 to 29 in good health. The CDR3 runs from the conserved cysteine through the conserved F or W.

j_gene | len | v_gene | CDR3aa
TRBJ2-7 | 14 | TRBV19 | CATSSTGTYYEQYF
TRBJ2-7 | 11 | TRBV28 | CASNQGAGQYF
TRBJ2-7 | 12 | TRBV6-5 | CASSRGSYEQYF
TRBJ2-3 | 16 | TRBV9 | CASSDRTGTSTDTQYF
TRBJ2-3 | 14 | TRBV9 | CASREGGSTDTQYF
TRBJ2-3 | 15 | TRBV30 | CAWSVGQGYTDTQYF
TRBJ1-5 | 17 | TRBV11-2 | CASSLDQWADDDQPQHF
TRBJ2-7 | 13 | TRBV19 | CASSPDRGYEQYF
TRBJ2-3 | 16 | TRBV6-4 | CASSDWAGGPTDTQYF
TRBJ2-5 | 15 | TRBV11-2 | CASSLDGGPQETQYF
TRBJ2-7 | 13 | TRBV19 | CASSTREGYEQYF
TRBJ2-3 | 15 | TRBV6-5 | CASSTSGSRIDTQYF
TRBJ2-7 | 13 | TRBV7-9 | CASTRQGSYEQYF
TRBJ2-3 | 16 | TRBV11-2 | CASSLARRPVTDTQYF
NA | 18 | TRBV7-9 | CASSSLASGGRSSYEQYF
TRBJ2-3 | 14 | TRBV30 | CAWTRTSGTDTQYF
TRBJ2-3 | 15 | TRBV10-3 | CAISDIGGSTDTQYF
TRBJ2-3 | 16 | TRBV7-8 | CASSSRTGGGADTQYF